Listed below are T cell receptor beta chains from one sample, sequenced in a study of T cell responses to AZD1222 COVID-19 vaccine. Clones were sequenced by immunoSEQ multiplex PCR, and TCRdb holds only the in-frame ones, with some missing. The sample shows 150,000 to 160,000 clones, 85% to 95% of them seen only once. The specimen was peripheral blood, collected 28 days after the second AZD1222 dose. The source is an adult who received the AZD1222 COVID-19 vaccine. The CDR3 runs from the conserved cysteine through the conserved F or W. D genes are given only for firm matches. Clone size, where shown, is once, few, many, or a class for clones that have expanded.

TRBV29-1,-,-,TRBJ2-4,TGCAGCGCAGAGGGAGTGGACATTCAGTACTTC,CSAEGVDIQYF
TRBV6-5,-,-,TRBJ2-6,TGTGCCAGCAGCGACATCGTCGTGGCCAACGTCCTGACTTTC,CASSDIVVANVLTF
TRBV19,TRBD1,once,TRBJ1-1,TGTGCCAGTAGTATTGAGGGGACAGGTGTCGAAGCTTTCTTT,CASSIEGTGVEAFF
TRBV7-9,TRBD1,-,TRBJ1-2,TGTGCCAGCAGCTTAGGGGACAGGGATGGCTACACCTTC,CASSLGDRDGYTF
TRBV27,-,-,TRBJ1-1,TGTGCCAGCAGCCCTGGCTATATGAACACTGAAGCTTTCTTT,CASSPGYMNTEAFF
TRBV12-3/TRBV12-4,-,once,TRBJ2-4,TGTGCCAGCAGTACCACCGGGAGTTTGGTTCAGTACTTC,CASSTTGSLVQYF
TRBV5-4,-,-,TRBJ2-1,TGTGCCAGCAGCCCGACAAGGGGCAGATCCTACAATGAGCAGTTCTTC,CASSPTRGRSYNEQFF
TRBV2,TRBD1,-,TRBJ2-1,TGTGCCAGCACGGGACAGAGTTACAATGAGCAGTTCTTC,CASTGQSYNEQFF
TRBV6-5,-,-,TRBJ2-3,TGTGCCAGCAGGGACAGTAGCACAGATACGCAGTATTTT,CASRDSSTDTQYF
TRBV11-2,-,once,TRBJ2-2,TGTGCCAGCAGTCCTTCCCAGGGTGGGGTTGCCGGGGAGCTGTTTTTT,CASSPSQGGVAGELFF
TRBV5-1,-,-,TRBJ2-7,TGCGCCAGCAGCCCTTGGATCAGTGCAACCTACGAGCAGTACTTC,CASSPWISATYEQYF
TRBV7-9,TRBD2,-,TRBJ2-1,TGTGCCAGCAGCTACCCCCTACTAGCGGTTTCGAATGAGCAGTTCTTC,CASSYPLLAVSNEQFF
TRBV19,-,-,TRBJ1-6,TGTGCCAGCGGATCGACCGCAGGATCACCCCTCCACTTT,CASGSTAGSPLHF
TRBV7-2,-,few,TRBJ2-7,TGTGCCAGCAGCTTAGACGCGTACGAGCAGTACTTC,CASSLDAYEQYF
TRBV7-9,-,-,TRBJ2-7,TGTGCCAGCAGCTTAGTGGGGGCCACCTACGAGCAGTACTTC,CASSLVGATYEQYF
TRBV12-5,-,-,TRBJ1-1,TGTGCTAGTGGTTTGACAGGGAACACTGAAGCTTTCTTT,CASGLTGNTEAFF
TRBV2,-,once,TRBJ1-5,TGTGCCAGCAGTGGACTGAATCTGGGCAATCAGCCCCAGCATTTT,CASSGLNLGNQPQHF
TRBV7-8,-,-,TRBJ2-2,TGTGCCAGCAGAACTAGCTATGACACCGGGGAGCTGTTTTTT,CASRTSYDTGELFF
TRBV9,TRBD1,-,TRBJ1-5,TGTGCCAGCAGCGATACAGGGGGCGCCGGACAGCCCCAGCATTTT,CASSDTGGAGQPQHF
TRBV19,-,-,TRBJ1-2,TGTGCCAGTAGTACCGACAGCGGCTCGAGTGGCTACACCTTC,CASSTDSGSSGYTF
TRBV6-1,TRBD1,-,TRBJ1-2,TGTGCCAGCAGTTCCTCGAGGGGGGGACAGGGCTACACCTTC,CASSSSRGGQGYTF
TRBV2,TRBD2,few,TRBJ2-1,TGTGCCAGCAGTGACAGTCTAGCGGGGCACAATGAGCAGTTCTTC,CASSDSLAGHNEQFF
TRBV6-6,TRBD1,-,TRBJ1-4,TGTGCCAGCAGTTCCGCACAGGGGCCAACTAATGAAAAACTGTTTTTT,CASSSAQGPTNEKLFF
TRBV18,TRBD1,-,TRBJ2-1,TGTGCCAGCTCACCGTACCACAGGGGCAGCGAGCAGTTCTTC,CASSPYHRGSEQFF
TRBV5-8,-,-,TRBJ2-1,TGTGCCAGCAGCTTGCCTCGAGCGGCCCACTACAATGAGCAGTTCTTC,CASSLPRAAHYNEQFF
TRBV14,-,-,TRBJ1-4,TGTGCCAGCAGCCTTAACAGGGCAGCTAATGAAAAACTGTTTTTT,CASSLNRAANEKLFF
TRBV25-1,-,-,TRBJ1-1,TGTGCCAGCAGTGAACAGGGGAGGAACACTGAAGCTTTCTTT,CASSEQGRNTEAFF
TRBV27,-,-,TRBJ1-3,TGTGCCAGCAGCCTGGGACGGAGTGGAAACACCATATATTTT,CASSLGRSGNTIYF
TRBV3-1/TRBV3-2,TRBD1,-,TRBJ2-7,TGTGCCAGCAGACGAGGGACAGGTCTTCCCTACGAGCAGTACTTC,CASRRGTGLPYEQYF
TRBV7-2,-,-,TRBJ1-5,TGTGCCAGCAGCTTAGAAGTTAGCAATCAGCCCCAGCATTTT,CASSLEVSNQPQHF
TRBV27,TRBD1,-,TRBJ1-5,TGTGCCAGCAGCTGGGACAGAAATCAGCCCCAGCATTTT,CASSWDRNQPQHF
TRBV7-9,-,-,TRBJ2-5,TGTGCCAGCAGCTTGTATGTGTTGGAGACCCAGTACTTC,CASSLYVLETQYF
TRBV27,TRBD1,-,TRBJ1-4,TGTGCCAGCAGTCCCCGACAGGGGGCGCGTAATGAAAAACTGTTTTTT,CASSPRQGARNEKLFF
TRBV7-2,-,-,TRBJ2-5,TGTGCCAGCAGGCCAGCTCAGATAACCGAAGAGACCCAGTACTTC,CASRPAQITEETQYF
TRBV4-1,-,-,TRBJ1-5,TGCGCCAGCAGCCAGGGGCTCGATCAGCCCCAGCATTTT,CASSQGLDQPQHF
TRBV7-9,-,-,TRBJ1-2,TGTGCCAGCAGTAACGCGGGGAGCGTTAACTATGGCTACACCTTC,CASSNAGSVNYGYTF
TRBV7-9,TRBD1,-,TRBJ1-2,TGTGCCAGCAGCGTACCCCTGGGACAGGGTGATTATGGCTACACCTTC,CASSVPLGQGDYGYTF
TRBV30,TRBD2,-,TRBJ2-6,TGTGCCTGGACCGGGGCGGGGGTAATGGGCGGTCACTCTGGGGCCAACGTCCTGACTTTC,CAWTGAGVMGGHSGANVLTF
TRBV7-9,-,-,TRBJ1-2,TGTGCCAGCAGCCCCCGCAGGGGTGGCTACACCTTC,CASSPRRGGYTF
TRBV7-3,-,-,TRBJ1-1,TGTGCCAGCAGCTTAGACAATCTGAACACTGAAGCTTTCTTT,CASSLDNLNTEAFF
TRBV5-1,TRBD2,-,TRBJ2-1,TGCGCCAGCAGCTTGGCGCTAGCGGGGGGTGGTGAGCAGTTCTTC,CASSLALAGGGEQFF
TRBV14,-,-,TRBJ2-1,TGTGCCAGCAGCTACTCGAGGTCCGCCTACAATGAGCAGTTCTTC,CASSYSRSAYNEQFF
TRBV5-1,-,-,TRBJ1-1,TGCGCCAGCAGCTCCGCGGGCCTACTACGTGGGGCCCGGGTCGTTTACACTGAAGCTTTCTTT,CASSSAGLLRGARVVYTEAFF
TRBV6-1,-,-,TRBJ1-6,TGTGCCAGCAGTGAAGAAGGTCTGAGCTCCTATAATTCACCCCTCCACTTT,CASSEEGLSSYNSPLHF
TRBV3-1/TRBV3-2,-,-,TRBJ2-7,TGTGCCAGCAGCCAAATGACAGGCGTTAACGAGCAGTACTTC,CASSQMTGVNEQYF